This passage covers 19 T cell receptor beta chains from one sample sequenced in a study of cytomegalovirus exposure and HLA in healthy donors listed by TCRdb under 2017. The library was produced with the immunoSEQ multiplex PCR assay. For the multiplex PCR, a mixture combining 60 forward primers for TCR Vbeta segments and 13 reverse primers for TCR Jbeta segments was used. The immuneACCESS repertoire file appears here via TCRdb, limited to in-frame rearrangements. These files lack a portion of the clones; in checked studies, under half of the deficit traces to unresolved V genes, and the cause of the others is not known. This sample has about 150,000 clones in its table, and roughly 80% of those were observed once. Of the sample, over 6% is held by the ten largest clones. The specimen was PBMCs. The receptors here all came from a young man in good health and CMV-seropositive.

The chain carries TRBV30 and TRBJ2-7; the match to TRBD1 covers 9 bases. In germline, CDR1 is GTSNPN, CDR2 SVGIG (reference sequence). CDR3 length: 14 residues. With V trimmed by 3 bases and J by 1 base, 4 bases remained unmatched. This chain's CDR3 is CAWRPTGGSYEQYF. For the CDR3, the DNA is TGTGCCTGGAGGCCGACAGGGGGATCCTACGAGCAGTACTTC.

The chain carries TRBV7-2 and TRBJ2-7; TRBD2 aligns across 14 bases. V trimming: 2 bases; J trimming: 2 bases; junction bases outside the gene matches: 11. The CDR3 is 19 amino acids. Germline V lookup: CDR1 SGHTA, CDR2 FQGNSA. This CDR3 reads CASSLISGTSGSSPYEQYF. Here the CDR3 DNA reads TGTGCCAGCAGCTTAATCTCCGGGACTAGCGGGAGTTCTCCCTACGAGCAGTACTTC.

The chain joins TRBV9 to TRBJ2-2; D unclear. The CDR3 contains 13 residues. The germline gives CDR1 SGDLS, CDR2 YYNGEE. V dropped 4 bases and J dropped 0 bases, with 4 bases sitting between them. CDR3 DNA sequence: TGTGCCAGCAGCTTCACGAACACCGGGGAGCTGTTTTTT. It specifies CASSFTNTGELFF.

The rearrangement joins TRBV29-1 to TRBJ2-7; D gene uncertain. This CDR3 region has 13 residues. Germline lookup yields CDR1 SQVTM and CDR2 ANQGSEA. Trimming pared 3 bases from V and 0 bases from J, leaving 9 bases between. The CDR3 nucleotides read TGCAGCGTTGATATTGGCAACTCCTACGAGCAGTACTTC. Translating gives CSVDIGNSYEQYF.

This rearrangement joins TRBV19 to TRBJ2-5, with 9 positions matching TRBD1. CDR3 size: 16 residues. Germline CDR1 and CDR2: LNHDA and SQIVND (reference sequence). Trimming took 1 base from V and 3 from J; bases not matched to a gene: 6. CDR3 sequence (DNA): TGTGCCAGTAGTATAGTTCCGACAGGGGGGAAAGAGACCCAGTACTTC. It yields the protein CASSIVPTGGKETQYF.

The chain joins TRBV14 to TRBJ2-2, with D perhaps matching TRBD2 (5 bases). V lost 5 bases and J lost 4, with 20 bases in between. This CDR3 has 17 amino acids. Germline V gene lookup returns CDR1 SGHDN and CDR2 FVKESK. The CDR3 region is CASSATRGRTGTGELFF. In nucleotides, the CDR3 is TGTGCCAGCAGCGCAACTAGAGGAAGGACCGGCACCGGGGAGCTGTTTTTT. Variable domain in full (rest from reference TRBV14 and TRBJ2-2): EAGVTQFPSHSVIEKGQTVTLRCDPISGHDNLYWYRRVMGKEIKFLLHFVKESKQDESGMPNNRFLAERTGGTYSTLKVQPAELEDSGVYFCASSATRGRTGTGELFFGEGSRLTVL.

The table lists this clone with a few counts. V and J are TRBV7-3 and TRBJ2-5; perhaps TRBD2 as D (6 bases). V was trimmed by 2 bases and J by 0 bases, leaving 7 bases between them. Germline-derived CDR1 and CDR2 are SGHTA and FQGTGA. There are 14 residues in the CDR3. The CDR3 DNA follows: TGTGCCAGCAGCTTAGCGGGATACCAAGAGACCCAGTACTTC. This encodes CASSLAGYQETQYF. Using reference TRBV7-3 and TRBJ2-5 for the parts outside the CDR3, the full variable domain is GAGVSQTPSNKVTEKGKYVELRCDPISGHTALYWYRQSLGQGPEFLIYFQGTGAADDSGLPNDRFFAVRPEGSVSTLKIQRTERGDSAVYLCASSLAGYQETQYFGPGTRLLVL.

The rearrangement links TRBV20-1 to TRBJ2-3; no definite D call. CDR3 length: 11 amino acids. The germline gives CDR1 DFQATT, CDR2 SNEGSKA (reference sequence). V lost 6 bases and J lost 1, with 5 bases in between. The CDR3: CSAVRTDTQYF. In nucleotides, the CDR3 is TGCAGTGCCGTTCGCACAGATACGCAGTATTTT.

The V and J genes are TRBV6-1 and TRBJ2-7, with 9 bases that match TRBD1. CDR1 is MNHNS and CDR2 is SASEGT in the germline V gene. The CDR3 sequence is 15 residues long. J gave up 2 bases and V 4 bases, and 6 bases lay outside the gene matches. The CDR3, as DNA: TGTGCCAGCAGTGGAGGGACAGGGTATGCCTACGAGCAGTACTTC. Its protein is CASSGGTGYAYEQYF.

The chain recombines TRBV7-2 with TRBJ1-2, with TRBD1 identical over 7 bases. The germline V gene has CDR1 SGHTA and CDR2 FQGNSA. Germline trimming cut 2 bases from V and 4 bases from J; bases unmatched to any gene: 7. The CDR3 length is 15 residues. The CDR3 DNA is TGTGCCAGCAGCTTATCCGAGGACAGGCCCTATGGCTACACCTTC. This encodes CASSLSEDRPYGYTF.

The chain recombines TRBV21-1 with TRBJ1-2; the table's TRBD1 call for D was not verified on the DNA. TRBV21-1 is a documented pseudogene. This CDR3 contains 16 residues. For the CDR3, the DNA is TGTGCCAGCAGCAACGGTGGGGAACAGGGGGCATGGGGCTACACCTTC. Its translation is CASSNGGEQGAWGYTF.

This chain uses TRBV7-3 with TRBJ2-2, with 11 bases fitting TRBD2. V lost 5 bases, J lost 5 bases, and 7 bases stayed unmatched. Germline V gives CDR1 SGHTA, CDR2 FQGTGA. CDR3 length equals 16 residues. This CDR3 is CASSLSGREVTGELFF. The DNA of the CDR3 is TGTGCCAGCAGCCTTAGCGGGAGGGAGGTAACCGGGGAGCTGTTTTTT.

This rearrangement joins TRBV2 to TRBJ1-2, with a tentative D call TRBD1 (5 bases). The germline gives CDR1 SNHLY, CDR2 FYNNEI. CDR3 size: 15 residues. The V end was cut by 6 bases, the J end by 5 bases, with 19 bases between. DNA of the CDR3: TGTGCCAGCAGCCCGGGGAGGGGCGCGACGTATGGCTACACCTTC. This sequence encodes CASSPGRGATYGYTF.

DNA of the CDR3: TGTGCCAGCACACCGGGGGGGAAAGGAGAGCAGTACTTC. Translated, it gives CASTPGGKGEQYF. This chain joins TRBV5-8 and TRBJ2-7, with 8 nucleotides matching TRBD2. The junction had 9 bases not matched to a gene; V was cut back by 6 bases and J by 7 bases. The CDR3 is 13 amino acids. The germline gives CDR1 SGHTS, CDR2 YDEGEE.

The chain carries TRBV9 and TRBJ2-1, with 8 bases lining up with TRBD2. Per germline, CDR1 SGDLS and CDR2 YYNGEE. The V gene end was trimmed by 0 bases and the J gene end by 4 bases; junction bases not matched to a gene: 3. The CDR3 is made up of 15 amino acids. DNA of the CDR3: TGTGCCAGCAGCGTAGAAAGCGGGGGATACAATGAGCAGTTCTTC. It translates to CASSVESGGYNEQFF.

This clone was seen only once. V usage is TRBV29-1 and J usage is TRBJ1-4, with 7 bases that match TRBD1. V lost 4 bases and J lost 6; bases outside the gene matches: 8. Germline loops: CDR1 SQVTM, CDR2 ANQGSEA. The CDR3 is 14 amino acids. Here the CDR3 DNA reads TGCAGCGTTGGACGAGGCAGGGGGGATGAAAAACTGTTTTTT. This encodes CSVGRGRGDEKLFF. The whole variable domain, filled in from reference TRBV29-1 and TRBJ1-4, reads SAVISQKPSRDICQRGTSLTIQCQVDSQVTMMFWYRQQPGQSLTLIATANQGSEATYESGFVIDKFPISRPNLTFSTLTVSNMSPEDSSIYLCSVGRGRGDEKLFFGSGTQLSVL.

The J gene is TRBJ1-6, the V gene TRBV6-5; TRBD1 matches 9 bases. This CDR3 comprises 14 residues. The J segment lost 6 bases and the V segment lost 6 bases, leaving 3 bases of the junction unmatched. Germline loops: CDR1 MNHEY, CDR2 SVGAGI. As DNA, the CDR3 is TGTGCCAGCAGCCGGGACAGGGTTAATTCACCCCTCCACTTT. It specifies CASSRDRVNSPLHF.

The chain has TRBV9 and TRBJ2-5; TRBD2 aligns across 9 bases. CDR3 size: 15 residues. Trimming cost V 0 bases and J 4 bases; bases outside gene matches: 4. Germline CDR1 SGDLS, CDR2 YYNGEE. The CDR3 reads CASSVGGGARETQYF. CDR3 in DNA: TGTGCCAGCAGCGTAGGCGGGGGGGCCAGAGAGACCCAGTACTTC. The full variable domain, rest sourced from reference TRBV9 and TRBJ2-5, is DSGVTQTPKHLITATGQRVTLRCSPRSGDLSVYWYQQSLDQGLQFLIQYYNGEERAKGNILERFSAQQFPDLHSELNLSSLELGDSALYFCASSVGGGARETQYFGPGTRLLVL.

The chain has TRBV27 and TRBJ1-3; TRBD1 aligns across 9 bases. CDR1 and CDR2 (germline): MNHEY, SMNVEV (reference sequence). CDR3 length equals 16 residues. Trimming took 6 bases from V and 3 from J; bases not matched to a gene: 9. The CDR3 sequence is CASRPTGGAIGNTIYF. The CDR3 region has the DNA TGTGCCAGCAGGCCTACAGGGGGCGCCATTGGAAACACCATATATTTT.